These 32 T cell receptor beta chains share one sample of origin, sequenced in a study of T cell clones after liver transplantation. Profiling relied on immunoSEQ multiplex PCR, and the TCRdb table lists in-frame clones only, not all of them. Seen here are 55,000 or so clones, 65% to 75% observed once, and the top ten hold about 15%. The sample consisted of CD4+ T cells from blood, taken before liver transplant. These receptors came from a human donor who received a liver transplant.

This chain uses TRBV30 with TRBJ1-4; a weak D match, TRBD1 (6 bases). V dropped 8 bases and J dropped 5 bases, with 15 bases sitting between them. Germline V CDR1 and CDR2: GTSNPN, SVGIG (reference sequence). The CDR3 has 13 residues. The CDR3 here is CAIQGPGNEKLFF. As DNA, the CDR3 is TGTGCCATCCAGGGGCCTGGAAATGAAAAACTGTTTTTT.

V gene TRBV5-6 combines with J gene TRBJ2-7; tentatively, D is TRBD1 (5 bases). From germline, CDR1 is SGHDT and CDR2 YYEEEE. This CDR3 spans 17 amino acids. Between the trimmed V and J ends, which lost 0 bases and 6 bases, there was a span of 22 bases. The CDR3 loop reads CASSLARLGQGLSEQYF. In DNA form, the CDR3 reads TGTGCCAGCAGCTTGGCCCGTCTCGGGCAGGGTCTTTCCGAGCAGTACTTC.

Many counts were recorded for this clone. This chain uses TRBV28 with TRBJ2-7, with D perhaps matching TRBD1 (6 bases). The V end was cut by 7 bases, the J end by 2 bases, with 18 bases between. The CDR3 totals 15 residues. Germline-derived CDR1 and CDR2 are MDHEN and SYDVKM. The CDR3, as DNA: TGTGCCAGCAACCCTTTGGTGGGGGCGACCTACGAGCAGTACTTC. Translated: CASNPLVGATYEQYF.

This clone was observed once. The chain has TRBV11-2 and TRBJ1-6; D gene unclear. The CDR3 length is 15 residues. Germline CDR1 is SGHAT and CDR2 is FQNNGV. The V gene lost 0 bases and the J gene lost 8 bases, with 11 bases spanning the gap. The CDR3: CASSLEAFGDSPLHF. The CDR3 region has the DNA TGTGCCAGCAGCTTAGAGGCCTTCGGGGATTCACCCCTCCACTTT.

The chain joins TRBV6-5 to TRBJ2-1; 9 nucleotides match TRBD2. This CDR3 is 14 amino acids long. CDR1 and CDR2 from the germline V gene are MNHEY and SVGAGI. The V segment lost 5 bases and the J segment 7 bases; nucleotides outside the gene matches: 6. The CDR3 reads CASSVSGGRNEQFF. CDR3 coding DNA: TGTGCCAGCAGTGTTAGCGGGGGCCGTAATGAGCAGTTCTTC.

This clone was seen a single time. The rearrangement links TRBV28 to TRBJ2-7; no definite D call. V lost 10 bases to trimming and J lost 0 bases, with 10 bases between them. This CDR3 region has 12 residues. CDR1 is MDHEN, CDR2 SYDVKM, per germline. The CDR3: CATLATSYEQYF. CDR3 nucleotide sequence: TGTGCCACCCTTGCTACCTCCTACGAGCAGTACTTC.

The gene calls are TRBV30 and TRBJ2-1; maybe TRBD1 (6 bases). The CDR3 spans 11 residues. Germline assignment: CDR1 GTSNPN and CDR2 SVGIG (reference sequence). With 3 bases removed from V and 10 bases from J, the gap between germline ends came to 10 bases. DNA for the CDR3: TGTGCCTGGAGGAAAGGGACAGAGCAGTTCTTC. Translation: CAWRKGTEQFF.

V usage is TRBV7-9 and J usage is TRBJ2-7; no clear D gene. The CDR3 runs 13 residues. V lost 4 bases and J 5 bases, leaving 12 bases between the germline ends. CDR1 SEHNR and CDR2 FQNEAQ come from the germline V gene (reference sequence). The CDR3 protein is CASSSRNTDEQYF. The CDR3 DNA reads as TGTGCCAGCAGCTCCCGTAATACAGACGAGCAGTACTTC. Filled out from reference TRBV7-9 and TRBJ2-7, the complete variable domain reads DTGVSQNPRHKITKRGQNVTFRCDPISEHNRLYWYRQTLGQGPEFLTYFQNEAQLEKSRLLSDRFSAERPKGSFSTLEIQRTEQGDSAMYLCASSSRNTDEQYFGPGTRLTVT.

Details on this clone: This specimen includes other DNA sequences encoding the same CDR3. The rearrangement uses TRBV28 and TRBJ1-5; D unresolved. With 0 bases removed from V and 2 bases from J, the gap between germline ends came to 5 bases. This CDR3 spans 14 amino acids. The germline gives CDR1 MDHEN, CDR2 SYDVKM. The CDR3 sequence is CASSLWQGNQPQHF. The CDR3 DNA sequence: TGTGCCAGCAGTTTATGGCAGGGCAATCAGCCCCAGCATTTT. The variable domain in full, with the rest retrieved from reference TRBV28 and TRBJ1-5, is DVKVTQSSRYLVKRTGEKVFLECVQDMDHENMFWYRQDPGLGLRLIYFSYDVKMKEKGDIPEGYSVSREKKERFSLILESASTNQTSMYLCASSLWQGNQPQHFGDGTRLSIL.

The V call is TRBV28, the J call TRBJ2-7; TRBD1 aligns across 9 bases. Germline values: CDR1 MDHEN, CDR2 SYDVKM. The CDR3 is made up of 15 amino acids. J lost 2 bases, V lost 5 bases, and 7 bases had no gene match. The CDR3 bases are TGTGCCAGCAGTCCTGGGACAGGGCGTCCCTACGAGCAGTACTTC. This gives the protein CASSPGTGRPYEQYF.

This clone came up once. The chain uses TRBV5-6 and TRBJ1-5; 7 nucleotides agree with TRBD1. Germline V gene sequence: CDR1 SGHDT, CDR2 YYEEEE. This CDR3 has 16 amino acids. The junction had 7 bases not matched to a gene; V was cut back by 4 bases and J by 0 bases. This CDR3 is CASSIGQALSNQPQHF. CDR3 coding DNA: TGTGCCAGCAGCATCGGACAGGCTCTTAGCAATCAGCCCCAGCATTTT.

V usage is TRBV7-3 and J usage is TRBJ1-2; 8 bases map to TRBD1. The CDR3 has 13 residues. J was trimmed by 8 bases and V by 4 bases; bases with no gene match: 6. The germline V gene encodes CDR1 SGHTA and CDR2 FQGTGA. For the CDR3, the DNA is TGTGCCAGCAGCTCTTTCAGGGGGCAAGGCTACACCTTC. Its protein product is CASSSFRGQGYTF.

This clone appeared a few times. This sequence joins TRBV10-3 and TRBJ2-6; 8 nucleotides align to TRBD1. Germline-derived CDR1 and CDR2 are ENHRY and SYGVKD. V lost 11 bases and J lost 2; bases outside the gene matches: 14. CDR3 length equals 17 residues. CDR3 residues: CASERARGQTGANVLTF. CDR3 nucleotide sequence: TGTGCCTCCGAAAGAGCCAGGGGGCAAACTGGGGCCAACGTCCTGACTTTC.

The V and J genes are TRBV28 and TRBJ2-3; 7 nucleotides line up with TRBD1. Germline-derived CDR1 and CDR2 are MDHEN and SYDVKM. This CDR3 has 15 amino acids. J lost 1 base, V lost 5 bases, and 6 bases had no gene match. CDR3: CASSPGDRGTDTQYF. CDR3 in DNA: TGTGCCAGCAGTCCCGGAGACAGGGGCACAGATACGCAGTATTTT.

This clone came up once. V and J are TRBV7-2 and TRBJ2-3, with D perhaps matching TRBD2 (5 bases). Trimming pared 1 base from V and 1 base from J, leaving 12 bases between. This CDR3 is 16 amino acids long. The V gene's germline CDR1 is SGHTA and CDR2 FQGNSA. CDR3 nucleotides: TGTGCCAGCAGCTTAGGGACTCACTTGGGCACAGATACGCAGTATTTT. This codes for CASSLGTHLGTDTQYF. The full variable domain, rest sourced from reference TRBV7-2 and TRBJ2-3, is GAGVSQSPSNKVTEKGKDVELRCDPISGHTALYWYRQSLGQGLEFLIYFQGNSAPDKSGLPSDRFSAERTGGSVSTLTIQRTQQEDSAVYLCASSLGTHLGTDTQYFGPGTRLTVL.

In its sample, this clone was seen a few times. The rearrangement links TRBV5-1 to TRBJ1-1; TRBD1 might be the D (5 bases). CDR3 length: 14 amino acids. In germline, CDR1 is SGHRS, CDR2 YFSETQ. Trimming removed 1 base at V and 3 bases at J, with 10 bases between. The CDR3 coding sequence is TGCGCCAGCAGCTTGCAGGGTACGGACACTGAAGCTTTCTTT. Translating gives CASSLQGTDTEAFF.

This clone has just a few counts. The rearrangement uses TRBV29-1 and TRBJ2-7; 9 positions match TRBD1. Losses at the gene ends were 4 bases for V and 4 bases for J; bases not matched to a gene: 5. The germline gives CDR1 SQVTM, CDR2 ANQGSEA. The length of the CDR3 is 13 residues. This CDR3 reads CSVGVQGAYEQYF. The DNA for the CDR3 is TGCAGCGTTGGAGTACAGGGGGCGTACGAGCAGTACTTC.

To note about this clone: In the same sample, other DNA sequences code for this CDR3. J is TRBJ1-1 and V is TRBV27, with D uncertain. Between the trimmed V and J ends, which lost 0 bases and 1 base, there was a span of 6 bases. CDR3 size: 14 residues. CDR1 is MNHEY, CDR2 SMNVEV, per germline (reference sequence). This CDR3 is CASSLSGRNTEAFF. Written as DNA, the CDR3 is TGTGCCAGCAGTTTATCGGGCCGGAACACTGAAGCTTTCTTT.

CDR3 bases: TGCGCCAGCAGCTTGGATGGAGGGGAAGGGTCACCCCTCCACTTT. Its protein product is CASSLDGGEGSPLHF. The chain joins TRBV5-1 to TRBJ1-6; perhaps TRBD1 as D (5 bases). Looked up from germline, CDR1 is SGHRS and CDR2 is YFSETQ. Deletions cut 0 bases from V and 10 bases from J, with 14 bases between. This CDR3 is 15 amino acids long.

This rearrangement joins TRBV5-5 to TRBJ1-2; D is unclear. The V and J ends lost 0 bases and 2 bases respectively, with 5 bases between them. CDR1 and CDR2 (germline): SGHKS, YYEKEE (reference sequence). The CDR3 has 13 amino acids. The CDR3 nucleotides read TGTGCCAGCAGCTTGGACAGCAACTATGGCTACACCTTC. Its translation: CASSLDSNYGYTF.

The V call is TRBV7-9, the J call TRBJ1-2; 9 nucleotides match TRBD1. Germline CDR1 and CDR2: SEHNR and FQNEAQ (reference sequence). This CDR3 contains 15 residues. The trim removed 4 bases at V and 4 bases at J, leaving 7 bases unmatched. The chain's CDR3 is CASSSQGAWGYGYTF. As DNA, the CDR3 is TGTGCCAGCAGCTCACAGGGGGCATGGGGCTATGGCTACACCTTC.

The chain combines TRBV1 with TRBJ1-3; TRBD1 is the table's D call and was not checked against the DNA. TRBV1 is a pseudogene segment. The CDR3 extends over 17 amino acids. The CDR3 region has the DNA TGCACCAGCAGCCAAGCCCAAGGGACAGATCATCGAAACACCATATATTTT. Protein sequence: CTSSQAQGTDHRNTIYF.

The rearrangement links TRBV25-1 to TRBJ2-7; D is undetermined. Trimming took off 5 bases at V and 7 bases at J, with 9 bases between the two ends. Germline V gene sequence: CDR1 MGHDK, CDR2 SYGVNS. The CDR3 runs 11 residues. CDR3 bases: TGTGCCAGCAGTAGTGTGAGAGAGCAGTACTTC. This translates into CASSSVREQYF.

There are a few counts of this clone. The chain couples TRBV2 to TRBJ1-2, with 7 positions matching TRBD1. This CDR3 has 14 residues. Germline V lookup: CDR1 SNHLY, CDR2 FYNNEI. V was clipped by 6 bases and J by 1 base; unmatched bases: 5. Here the CDR3 DNA reads TGTGCCAGCAGACGACAGGGAAGTAACTATGGCTACACCTTC. It codes for CASRRQGSNYGYTF.

At least ten counts were recorded for this clone. The chain has TRBV27 and TRBJ2-7; D perhaps matches TRBD1 (5 bases). CDR3 length: 14 amino acids. CDR1 and CDR2 from the germline V gene are MNHEY and SMNVEV (reference sequence). Trimming left V 3 bases short and J 2 bases short, with 11 bases between. Here the CDR3 reads CASSFREGAYEQYF. CDR3 DNA sequence: TGTGCCAGCAGTTTCAGGGAAGGAGCCTACGAGCAGTACTTC.

This clone appeared once. This chain uses TRBV10-3 with TRBJ1-1; perhaps TRBD1 as D (5 bases). The CDR3 consists of 14 residues. Per germline, CDR1 ENHRY and CDR2 SYGVKD. V was shortened by 6 bases and J by 6 bases, with 17 bases between the two germline ends. The CDR3 is CAIRPATSGPEAFF. The CDR3 DNA reads TGTGCCATCAGGCCCGCAACCTCAGGGCCTGAAGCTTTCTTT.

The J gene is TRBJ2-2, the V gene TRBV18; D is possibly TRBD1 (6 bases). The germline CDR1 and CDR2 sequences are KGHSH and LQKENI. V was pared by 0 bases and J by 1 base, with 9 bases between. CDR3 length: 16 amino acids. CDR3 loop: CASSPPTGQNTGELFF. For the CDR3, the DNA is TGTGCCAGCTCACCACCGACAGGTCAGAACACCGGGGAGCTGTTTTTT.

This rearrangement joins TRBV30 to TRBJ1-5; D perhaps matches TRBD1 (6 bases). Germline-derived CDR1 and CDR2 are GTSNPN and SVGIG (reference sequence). V shed 2 bases and J shed 7 bases, with 12 bases lying between them. The CDR3 is made up of 13 amino acids. The CDR3 region is CAWSLQGRQPQHF. The CDR3 DNA follows: TGTGCCTGGAGTCTACAGGGAAGGCAGCCCCAGCATTTT.

V is TRBV29-1 and J is TRBJ2-7; 9 bases are shared with TRBD1. Germline trimming cut 5 bases from V and 4 bases from J; bases unmatched to any gene: 6. CDR3 size: 13 residues. Germline V lookup: CDR1 SQVTM, CDR2 ANQGSEA. CDR3 region: CSVTGGNTYEQYF. The CDR3 nucleotides are TGCAGCGTTACAGGGGGCAATACTTACGAGCAGTACTTC.

The chain is built from TRBV9 and TRBJ2-5; 8 bases align to TRBD1. V lost 2 bases and J lost 7; bases outside the gene matches: 10. CDR3 length: 15 residues. The germline V gene has CDR1 SGDLS and CDR2 YYNGEE. CDR3 DNA sequence: TGTGCCAGCAGCGTTTCCCAGCTGGGACAGGCGACCCAGTACTTC. It specifies CASSVSQLGQATQYF. Full variable domain (rest looked up from reference TRBV9 and TRBJ2-5): DSGVTQTPKHLITATGQRVTLRCSPRSGDLSVYWYQQSLDQGLQFLIQYYNGEERAKGNILERFSAQQFPDLHSELNLSSLELGDSALYFCASSVSQLGQATQYFGPGTRLLVL.

This chain connects TRBV6-1 to TRBJ1-1; TRBD1 is a possible D gene (5 bases). From germline, CDR1 is MNHNS and CDR2 SASEGT. Trimming took off 7 bases at V and 0 bases at J, with 12 bases between the two ends. The CDR3 length is 14 residues. The CDR3 coding sequence is TGTGCCAGCATGGGGCCAGGGATGAACACTGAAGCTTTCTTT. It yields the protein CASMGPGMNTEAFF.

V usage is TRBV28 and J usage is TRBJ1-4; 7 bases are shared with TRBD1. The trim removed 5 bases at V and 5 bases at J, leaving 11 bases unmatched. This CDR3 is 16 amino acids long. Germline CDR1 reads MDHEN; CDR2 reads SYDVKM. CDR3 loop: CASSTRQGTANEKLFF. As DNA, the CDR3 is TGTGCCAGCAGTACCCGACAGGGTACGGCGAATGAAAAACTGTTTTTT.